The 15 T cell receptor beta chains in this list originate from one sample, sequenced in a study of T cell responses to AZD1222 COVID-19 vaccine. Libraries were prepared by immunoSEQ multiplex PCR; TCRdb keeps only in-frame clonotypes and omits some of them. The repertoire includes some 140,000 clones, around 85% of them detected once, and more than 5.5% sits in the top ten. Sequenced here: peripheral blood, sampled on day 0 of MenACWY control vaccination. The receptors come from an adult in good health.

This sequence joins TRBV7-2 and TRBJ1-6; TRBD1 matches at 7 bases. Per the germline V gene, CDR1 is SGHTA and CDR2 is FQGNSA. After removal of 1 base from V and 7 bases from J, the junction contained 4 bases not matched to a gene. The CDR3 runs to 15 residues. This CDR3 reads CASSLEIGGNSPLHF. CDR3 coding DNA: TGTGCCAGCAGCTTAGAAATAGGGGGCAATTCACCCCTCCACTTT. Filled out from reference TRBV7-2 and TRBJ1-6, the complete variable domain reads GAGVSQSPSNKVTEKGKDVELRCDPISGHTALYWYRQSLGQGLEFLIYFQGNSAPDKSGLPSDRFSAERTGGSVSTLTIQRTQQEDSAVYLCASSLEIGGNSPLHFGNGTRLTVT.

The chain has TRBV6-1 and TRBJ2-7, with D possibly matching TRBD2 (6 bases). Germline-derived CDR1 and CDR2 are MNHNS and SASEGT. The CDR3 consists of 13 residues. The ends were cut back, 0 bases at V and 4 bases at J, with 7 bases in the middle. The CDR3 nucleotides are TGTGCCAGCAGTGAAGCTAGCGGATACGAGCAGTACGTC. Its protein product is CASSEASGYEQYV.

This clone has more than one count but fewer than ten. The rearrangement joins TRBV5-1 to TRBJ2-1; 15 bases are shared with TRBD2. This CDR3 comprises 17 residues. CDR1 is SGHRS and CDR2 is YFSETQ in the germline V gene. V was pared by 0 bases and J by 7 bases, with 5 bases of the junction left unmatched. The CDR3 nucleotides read TGCGCCAGCAGCTTGGCGGGACTAGCGGGGGGCTCGAATGAGCAGTTCTTC. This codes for CASSLAGLAGGSNEQFF.

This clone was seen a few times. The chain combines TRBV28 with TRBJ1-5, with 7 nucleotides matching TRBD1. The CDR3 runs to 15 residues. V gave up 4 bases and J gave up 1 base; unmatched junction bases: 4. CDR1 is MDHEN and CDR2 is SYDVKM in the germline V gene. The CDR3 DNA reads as TGTGCCAGCAGTTCCCAGGGGGGGAGCAATCAGCCCCAGCATTTT. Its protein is CASSSQGGSNQPQHF.

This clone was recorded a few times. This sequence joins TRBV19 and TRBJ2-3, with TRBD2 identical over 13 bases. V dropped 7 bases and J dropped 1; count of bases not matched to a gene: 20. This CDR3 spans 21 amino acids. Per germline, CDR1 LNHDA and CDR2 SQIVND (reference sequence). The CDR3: CASKLTGRLAGGRQGTDTQYF. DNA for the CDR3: TGTGCCAGTAAACTGACAGGAAGACTAGCGGGGGGCCGCCAGGGCACAGATACGCAGTATTTT.

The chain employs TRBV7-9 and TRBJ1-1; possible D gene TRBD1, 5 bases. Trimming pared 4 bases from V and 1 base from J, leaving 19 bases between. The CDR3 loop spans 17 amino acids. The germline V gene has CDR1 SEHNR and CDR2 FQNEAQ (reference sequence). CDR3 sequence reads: CASSYPGRGPRNTEAFF. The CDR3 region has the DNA TGTGCCAGCAGCTATCCGGGACGCGGGCCCAGGAACACTGAAGCTTTCTTT.

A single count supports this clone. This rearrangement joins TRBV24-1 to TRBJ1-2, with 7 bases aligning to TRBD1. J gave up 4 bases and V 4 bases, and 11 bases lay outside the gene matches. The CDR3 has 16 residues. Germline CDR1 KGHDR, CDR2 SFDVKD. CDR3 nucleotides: TGTGCCACCAGTGAGGCGGGACAGACCACAACCTATGGCTACACCTTC. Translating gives CATSEAGQTTTYGYTF.

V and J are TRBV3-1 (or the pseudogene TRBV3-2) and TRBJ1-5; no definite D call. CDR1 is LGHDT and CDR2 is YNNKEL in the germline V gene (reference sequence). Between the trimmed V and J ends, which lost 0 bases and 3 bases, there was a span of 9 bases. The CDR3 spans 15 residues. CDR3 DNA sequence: TGTGCCAGCAGCCAAGATCTGAGGATCAATCAGCCCCAGCATTTT. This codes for CASSQDLRINQPQHF.

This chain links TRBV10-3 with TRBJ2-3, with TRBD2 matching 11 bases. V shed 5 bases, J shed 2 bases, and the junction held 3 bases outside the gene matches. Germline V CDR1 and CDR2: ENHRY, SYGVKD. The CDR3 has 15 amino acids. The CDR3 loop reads CAISLAGGPTDTQYF. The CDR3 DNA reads TGTGCCATCAGTCTAGCGGGAGGCCCCACAGATACGCAGTATTTT.

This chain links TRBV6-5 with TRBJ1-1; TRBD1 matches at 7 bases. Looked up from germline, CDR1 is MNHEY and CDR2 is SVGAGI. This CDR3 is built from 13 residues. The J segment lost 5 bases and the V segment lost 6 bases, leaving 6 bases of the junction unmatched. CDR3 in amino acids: CASSTQGRTEAFF. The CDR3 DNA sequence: TGTGCCAGCAGCACACAGGGGAGGACTGAAGCTTTCTTT.

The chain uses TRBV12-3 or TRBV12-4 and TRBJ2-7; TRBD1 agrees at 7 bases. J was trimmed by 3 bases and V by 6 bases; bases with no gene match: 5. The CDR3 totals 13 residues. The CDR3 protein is CASSRDRSYEQYF. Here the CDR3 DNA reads TGTGCCAGCAGCCGGGACAGAAGCTACGAGCAGTACTTC.

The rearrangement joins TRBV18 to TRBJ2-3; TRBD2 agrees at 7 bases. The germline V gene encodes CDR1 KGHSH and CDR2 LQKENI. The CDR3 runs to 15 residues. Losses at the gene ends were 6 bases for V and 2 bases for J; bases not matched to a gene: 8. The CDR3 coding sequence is TGTGCCAGCTCGGGAGCGGGACTATACACAGATACGCAGTATTTT. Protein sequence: CASSGAGLYTDTQYF.

The chain's CDR3 is CASSPPGPSGYEQYV. In DNA, the CDR3 is TGTGCCAGCAGTCCCCCGGGTCCCTCCGGCTACGAGCAGTACGTC. The V gene is TRBV28, the J gene TRBJ2-7; unclear D gene. This CDR3 region has 15 residues. Germline CDR1 MDHEN, CDR2 SYDVKM. Trimming removed 5 bases from V and 3 bases from J, with 17 bases in between.

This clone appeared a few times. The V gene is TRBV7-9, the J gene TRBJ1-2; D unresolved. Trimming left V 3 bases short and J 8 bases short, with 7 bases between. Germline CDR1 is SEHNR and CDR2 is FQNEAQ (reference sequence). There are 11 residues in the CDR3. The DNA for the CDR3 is TGTGCCAGCAGCTTTAACATGGGCTACACCTTC. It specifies CASSFNMGYTF.

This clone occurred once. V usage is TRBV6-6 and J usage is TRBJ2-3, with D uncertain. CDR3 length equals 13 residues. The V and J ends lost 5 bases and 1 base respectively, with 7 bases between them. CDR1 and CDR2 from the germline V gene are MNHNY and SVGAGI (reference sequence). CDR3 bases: TGTGCCAGCAGTCCCCCCGGCACAGATACGCAGTATTTT. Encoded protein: CASSPPGTDTQYF.